Listed here is a single T cell receptor (beta chain). The sample comes from a study of shared T cell receptors in the human thymus. Sequencing was performed with immunoSEQ multiplex PCR; in TCRdb, only in-frame clones are kept and a portion is missing. The sample records hundreds of thousands of clones, approximately 87% being singletons. The ends lost 3 bases at V and 1 base at J; junction bases unmatched: 4. This CDR3 is built from 17 residues. Germline lookup yields CDR1 MNHEY and CDR2 SMNVEV (reference sequence). The sample was also linked to a second study, of human thymus T cells. That source reports: Resections from corrective heart surgery provided thymus tissue. Related research has reported that thymic repertoires overlap highly among unrelated individuals.

The TCR comes from a boy younger than two with a congenital heart defect. Sequencing used thymocytes. The chain links TRBV27 to TRBJ2-2; 11 positions match TRBD2. The DNA of the CDR3 is TGTGCCAGCAGTTTTCGACTAGCGGGATTGAACACCGGGGAGCTGTTTTTT. Its protein product is CASSFRLAGLNTGELFF.